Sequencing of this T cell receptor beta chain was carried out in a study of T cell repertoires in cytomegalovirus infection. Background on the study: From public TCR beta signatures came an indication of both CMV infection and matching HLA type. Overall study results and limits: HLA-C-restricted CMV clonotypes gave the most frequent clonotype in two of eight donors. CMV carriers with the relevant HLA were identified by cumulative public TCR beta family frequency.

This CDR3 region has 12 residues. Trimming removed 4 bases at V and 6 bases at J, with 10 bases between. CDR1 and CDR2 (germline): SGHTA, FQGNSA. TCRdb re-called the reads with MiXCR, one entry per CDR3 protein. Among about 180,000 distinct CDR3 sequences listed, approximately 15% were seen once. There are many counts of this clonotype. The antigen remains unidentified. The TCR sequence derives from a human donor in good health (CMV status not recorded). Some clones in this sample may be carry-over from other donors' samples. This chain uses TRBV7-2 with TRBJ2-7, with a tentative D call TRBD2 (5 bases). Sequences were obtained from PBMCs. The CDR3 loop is CASSSSGSEQYF. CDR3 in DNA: TGTGCCAGCAGCTCTAGTGGGAGCGAGCAGTACTTC.